These 26 T cell receptor beta chains originate from one sample sequenced in a study of blood T cell repertoires in COVID-19. Profiled with immunoSEQ multiplex PCR; TCRdb holds only in-frame clones, not every one. The sample holds about 53,000 clones, roughly 85% seen once. Source material: peripheral blood. The origin of the receptors is a man older than 75 with acute or convalescent COVID-19.

The chain employs TRBV3-1 (or the pseudogene TRBV3-2) and TRBJ1-3, with TRBD1 as a possible D gene (6 bases). The germline V gene encodes CDR1 LGHDT and CDR2 YNNKEL (reference sequence). The germline V and J ends were trimmed by 2 bases and 1 base, with 15 bases remaining between them. The CDR3 extends over 17 amino acids. The CDR3 spells CASSQITGTSSGNTIYF. The CDR3 nucleotides read TGTGCCAGCAGCCAAATCACCGGGACATCGTCTGGAAACACCATATATTTT.

The V and J genes are TRBV2 and TRBJ1-2, with TRBD1 as a possible D gene (6 bases). Trimming pared 6 bases from V and 8 bases from J, leaving 19 bases between. Germline V gene lookup returns CDR1 SNHLY and CDR2 FYNNEI. This CDR3 is built from 14 residues. CDR3 nucleotide sequence: TGTGCCAGCAGACTACAGGGTATAATACGGGGCTACACCTTC. Translation: CASRLQGIIRGYTF.

This clone was recorded only once. The rearrangement uses TRBV9 and TRBJ2-5; 10 nucleotides agree with TRBD2. With 4 bases clipped from V and 3 bases from J, the junction kept 6 bases outside the gene matches. The germline gives CDR1 SGDLS, CDR2 YYNGEE. This CDR3 has 15 residues. The CDR3 loop is CASSFLAGVEETQYF. The DNA of the CDR3 is TGTGCCAGCAGCTTTCTAGCGGGGGTAGAAGAGACCCAGTACTTC.

V and J are TRBV7-9 and TRBJ1-2, with 10 bases that match TRBD1. This CDR3 region has 19 residues. CDR1 SEHNR and CDR2 FQNEAQ come from the germline V gene (reference sequence). The V gene end was trimmed by 5 bases and the J gene end by 3 bases; junction bases not matched to a gene: 18. The CDR3, as DNA: TGTGCCAGCAGCCGAGAAAAGACAGGGGGCTCTACTACCTACTATGGCTACACCTTC. Protein: CASSREKTGGSTTYYGYTF.

The genes are TRBV29-1 and TRBJ2-2; TRBD2 agrees at 10 bases. V dropped 7 bases and J dropped 3; count of bases not matched to a gene: 8. Looked up from germline, CDR1 is SQVTM and CDR2 is ANQGSEA. The CDR3 is made up of 15 amino acids. The CDR3 loop reads CSAKTSGAYTGELFF. Written as DNA, the CDR3 is TGCAGCGCCAAAACTAGCGGGGCGTACACCGGGGAGCTGTTTTTT.

The V and J genes are TRBV10-3 and TRBJ2-1, with TRBD1 matching over 8 bases. The CDR3 has 14 amino acids. The ends lost 6 bases at V and 4 bases at J; junction bases unmatched: 5. Germline V CDR1 and CDR2: ENHRY, SYGVKD. DNA for the CDR3: TGTGCCATCAGCAGGACAGGGCTTTACAATGAGCAGTTCTTC. Amino acid sequence: CAISRTGLYNEQFF.

The V and J genes are TRBV6-5 and TRBJ2-7; 12 nucleotides agree with TRBD1. From germline, CDR1 is MNHEY and CDR2 SVGAGI. With 6 bases clipped from V and 6 bases from J, the junction kept 6 bases outside the gene matches. CDR3 length equals 14 residues. Written as DNA, the CDR3 is TGTGCCAGCAGAACCGGGACAGGGGGCTTCGAGCAGTACTTC. It encodes CASRTGTGGFEQYF.

V and J are TRBV11-2 and TRBJ2-7; TRBD1 aligns across 9 bases. V lost 5 bases to trimming and J lost 3 bases; unmatched junction nucleotides: 8. The CDR3 loop spans 15 amino acids. Germline V CDR1 and CDR2: SGHAT, FQNNGV. CDR3 amino acids: CASSPSGTGIYEQYF. DNA for the CDR3: TGTGCCAGCAGCCCGAGCGGGACAGGGATCTACGAGCAGTACTTC.

The genes are TRBV5-6 and TRBJ1-1, with TRBD1 matching 7 bases. The V gene's germline CDR1 is SGHDT and CDR2 YYEEEE. V lost 4 bases, J lost 5 bases, and 11 bases stayed unmatched. The CDR3 sequence is 15 residues long. CDR3 sequence (DNA): TGTGCCAGCAGCAGAATCCCGGGACAGTCGACTGAAGCTTTCTTT. It yields the protein CASSRIPGQSTEAFF.

V usage is TRBV4-1 and J usage is TRBJ2-7, with 9 positions matching TRBD1. This CDR3 region has 16 residues. Looked up from germline, CDR1 is MGHRA and CDR2 is YSYEKL. Trimming removed 3 bases from V and 5 bases from J; junction bases left unmatched: 11. This chain's CDR3 is CASSQGQQGARDEQYF. CDR3 coding DNA: TGCGCCAGCAGCCAGGGACAACAGGGGGCACGGGACGAGCAGTACTTC.

This chain links TRBV2 with TRBJ2-2, with a tentative D call TRBD1 (6 bases). The CDR3 contains 15 residues. V was cut by 8 bases and J by 5 bases, with 18 bases left in between. The germline gives CDR1 SNHLY, CDR2 FYNNEI. This CDR3 reads CASYLGQGLTGELFF. For the CDR3, the DNA is TGTGCCAGCTACCTTGGGCAGGGGTTAACCGGGGAGCTGTTTTTT.

The J gene is TRBJ2-7, the V gene TRBV28, with a weak D call TRBD1 (5 bases). The CDR3 has 12 residues. V gave up 7 bases and J gave up 7 bases, with 14 bases separating them. Germline V gene data show CDR1 as MDHEN and CDR2 as SYDVKM. The CDR3 coding sequence is TGTGCCAGCACTCAGGGCGCCCTGGAGCAGTACTTC. Protein sequence: CASTQGALEQYF.

The rearrangement links TRBV6-2 or TRBV6-3 to TRBJ1-6, with D possibly matching TRBD1 (5 bases). V was trimmed by 3 bases and J by 9 bases, leaving 15 bases between them. The CDR3 spans 15 residues. The germline V gene has CDR1 MNHEY and CDR2 SVGEGT. This chain's CDR3 is CASSYLGDPASPLHF. CDR3 coding DNA: TGTGCCAGCAGTTATTTAGGGGATCCAGCTTCACCCCTCCACTTT.

This clone was recorded once. The rearrangement links TRBV5-1 to TRBJ2-7, with 8 bases identical to TRBD2. With 6 bases clipped from V and 0 bases from J, the junction kept 5 bases outside the gene matches. The CDR3 totals 14 residues. CDR1 SGHRS and CDR2 YFSETQ come from the germline V gene. In DNA form, the CDR3 reads TGCGCCAGCATGGGAGCGGGGGACTCCTACGAGCAGTACTTC. Amino acid sequence: CASMGAGDSYEQYF.

The chain links TRBV4-1 to TRBJ2-4; a weak D match, TRBD1 (7 bases). CDR3 length: 21 amino acids. The germline CDR1 and CDR2 sequences are MGHRA and YSYEKL. The V end was cut by 3 bases, the J end by 0 bases, with 27 bases between. The CDR3 loop reads CASSQAAPPIRQGLAKNIQYF. CDR3 sequence (DNA): TGCGCCAGCAGCCAGGCGGCCCCCCCGATAAGACAGGGACTAGCCAAAAACATTCAGTACTTC.

This sequence joins TRBV15 and TRBJ2-5, with 8 bases lining up with TRBD1. V dropped 4 bases and J dropped 3; count of bases not matched to a gene: 10. This CDR3 has 16 residues. Germline V gives CDR1 LNHNV, CDR2 YYDKDF (reference sequence). CDR3 residues: CATSNPIRGREETQYF. Written as DNA, the CDR3 is TGTGCCACCAGCAACCCGATCAGGGGGCGCGAAGAGACCCAGTACTTC.

V and J are TRBV7-6 and TRBJ2-7; 7 nucleotides match TRBD1. Germline V gives CDR1 SGHVS, CDR2 FNYEAQ. V lost 1 base, J lost 2 bases, and 2 bases stayed unmatched. The CDR3 loop spans 14 amino acids. CDR3 sequence (DNA): TGTGCCAGCAGCTTAGGGGACAGTACCTACGAGCAGTACTTC. Translated: CASSLGDSTYEQYF.

The chain carries TRBV28 and TRBJ2-1; tentatively, D is TRBD1 (6 bases). V lost 4 bases and J lost 7, with 11 bases in between. The CDR3 consists of 13 residues. Germline CDR1 and CDR2: MDHEN and SYDVKM. The DNA of the CDR3 is TGTGCCAGCAGTTCCCCCAGGGGAAATGAGCAGTTCTTC. Translating gives CASSSPRGNEQFF.

The chain links TRBV5-1 to TRBJ1-6; tentative D call: TRBD1 (6 bases). This CDR3 comprises 15 residues. Trimming took 4 bases from V and 3 from J, leaving 11 bases between them. Germline CDR1 reads SGHRS; CDR2 reads YFSETQ. CDR3: CASSRQGNYNSPLHF. In nucleotides, the CDR3 is TGCGCCAGCAGCAGGCAGGGGAACTATAATTCACCCCTCCACTTT.

This sequence joins TRBV6-5 and TRBJ1-1; TRBD1 might be the D (5 bases). Germline V gene data show CDR1 as MNHEY and CDR2 as SVGAGI. CDR3 size: 14 residues. The ends were cut back, 0 bases at V and 3 bases at J, with 8 bases in the middle. The CDR3 loop reads CASSYSGGYTEAFF. CDR3 sequence (DNA): TGTGCCAGCAGTTACTCGGGGGGGTACACTGAAGCTTTCTTT.

The chain combines TRBV6-6 with TRBJ1-2; D is perhaps TRBD1 (6 bases). Germline CDR1 and CDR2: MNHNY and SVGAGI (reference sequence). The CDR3 has 15 residues. Trimming shortened V by 5 bases and J by 3 bases, and 16 bases separated the two germline ends. The CDR3 nucleotides read TGTGCCAGCAGTAACAGGGTAGAGGGGGACTATGGCTACACCTTC. Its translation is CASSNRVEGDYGYTF.

V is TRBV19 and J is TRBJ1-5; 7 nucleotides agree with TRBD1. This CDR3 has 14 residues. V shed 7 bases and J 5 bases; nucleotides not matched to a gene: 8. CDR1 is LNHDA, CDR2 SQIVND, per germline (reference sequence). CDR3 in amino acids: CASTRQGRDQPQHF. As DNA, the CDR3 is TGTGCCAGTACCCGACAGGGCAGGGATCAGCCCCAGCATTTT.

The chain carries TRBV7-6 and TRBJ1-3; no reliable D call. V lost 5 bases to trimming and J lost 3 bases, with 5 bases between them. Germline CDR1 and CDR2: SGHVS and FNYEAQ. The CDR3 totals 12 residues. This CDR3 is CASSPGGNTIYF. DNA of the CDR3: TGTGCCAGCAGCCCAGGTGGAAACACCATATATTTT.

This clone turned up a few times. V gene TRBV5-4 combines with J gene TRBJ2-5; 10 bases agree with TRBD1. The CDR3 runs 16 residues. V gave up 4 bases and J gave up 5 bases; unmatched junction bases: 11. The germline V gene has CDR1 SGHNT and CDR2 YYREEE (reference sequence). The CDR3 here is CASSQYGQGGMETQYF. The CDR3 DNA follows: TGTGCCAGCAGCCAATATGGACAGGGGGGGATGGAGACCCAGTACTTC. Full variable domain (outside the CDR3, taken from reference TRBV5-4 and TRBJ2-5): ETGVTQSPTHLIKTRGQQVTLRCSSQSGHNTVSWYQQALGQGPQFIFQYYREEENGRGNFPPRFSGLQFPNYSSELNVNALELDDSALYLCASSQYGQGGMETQYFGPGTRLLVL.

This chain uses TRBV7-2 with TRBJ2-3, with D possibly being TRBD2 (6 bases). Germline loops: CDR1 SGHTA, CDR2 FQGNSA. CDR3 length: 16 residues. V lost 2 bases and J lost 2, with 14 bases in between. The CDR3 protein is CASSLLAGTHTDTQYF. The CDR3 DNA reads TGTGCCAGCAGCTTATTAGCAGGGACTCACACAGATACGCAGTATTTT.

This chain uses TRBV29-1 with TRBJ2-3; 12 positions match TRBD2. V was pared by 5 bases and J by 6 bases, with 6 bases of the junction left unmatched. The CDR3 length is 14 residues. CDR1 and CDR2 from the germline V gene are SQVTM and ANQGSEA. CDR3 DNA: TGCAGCGTTAGCCTAGCGGGGGGGCTTGATACGCAGTATTTT. This gives the protein CSVSLAGGLDTQYF.